Following are 23 T cell receptor beta chains from one sample sequenced in a study of CD8 T cells in ankylosing spondylitis. Each CDR3 protein is one row after TCRdb ran MiXCR on the 5' RACE reads. Of 200,000 to 250,000 distinct CDR3 sequences in the sample, over 9.5% were seen once. Sequenced input: blood, either unsorted or a sorted T cell fraction (not recorded which). The receptors shown here come from a male donor with ankylosing spondylitis or in good health (not recorded which).

The chain links TRBV3-1 to TRBJ1-3; perhaps TRBD1 as D (5 bases). This CDR3 comprises 15 residues. Between the trimmed V and J ends, which lost 4 bases and 1 base, there was a span of 11 bases. From germline, CDR1 is LGHDT and CDR2 YNNKEL (reference sequence). Written as DNA, the CDR3 is TGTGCCAGCAGCCGACGGGACTTTTCTGGAAACACCATATATTTT. It encodes CASSRRDFSGNTIYF.

This clonotype has at least ten counts. This rearrangement joins TRBV7-9 to TRBJ2-3; the D gene is possibly TRBD2 (5 bases). The germline CDR1 and CDR2 sequences are SEHNR and FQNEAQ (reference sequence). The CDR3 runs to 14 residues. V lost 4 bases and J lost 2, with 10 bases in between. CDR3 nucleotide sequence: TGTGCCAGCAGCTCCGAGGGAGACACAGATACGCAGTATTTT. This translates into CASSSEGDTDTQYF.

This clonotype was seen ten or more times. The chain links TRBV27 to TRBJ1-5; TRBD1 aligns across 7 bases. After removal of 0 bases from V and 6 bases from J, the junction contained 2 bases not matched to a gene. From germline, CDR1 is MNHEY and CDR2 SMNVEV (reference sequence). The CDR3 length is 14 residues. The DNA for the CDR3 is TGTGCCAGCAGTTTATCGGGACAGAGTCAGCCCCAGCATTTT. Encoded protein: CASSLSGQSQPQHF.

This clonotype was found many times. The gene calls are TRBV24-1 and TRBJ1-2; D might be TRBD1 (5 bases). This CDR3 region has 15 residues. Trimming stripped 3 bases from V and 4 bases from J, with 14 bases between. The V gene's germline CDR1 is KGHDR and CDR2 SFDVKD. CDR3 DNA: TGTGCCACCAGTGATCGATCAGGGATGCTCTATGGCTACACCTTC. Protein: CATSDRSGMLYGYTF.

The sample holds a few counts of this clonotype. This chain joins TRBV27 and TRBJ2-2, with 9 bases lining up with TRBD1. The V and J ends lost 5 bases and 4 bases, in that order; junction bases with no gene match: 14. The CDR3 is 18 residues long. Germline assignment: CDR1 MNHEY and CDR2 SMNVEV (reference sequence). CDR3 DNA sequence: TGTGCCAGCAGTCTCAGCTATCTTCCGGGACAGGGCACCGGGGAGCTGTTTTTT. Protein: CASSLSYLPGQGTGELFF.

This chain links TRBV20-1 with TRBJ2-5; D might be TRBD2 (6 bases). V was cut by 0 bases and J by 7 bases, with 12 bases left in between. Germline loops: CDR1 DFQATT, CDR2 SNEGSKA (reference sequence). The CDR3 is made up of 13 amino acids. The CDR3 here is CSARETASATQYF. CDR3 sequence (DNA): TGCAGTGCTAGAGAAACGGCTAGCGCGACCCAGTACTTC.

This clonotype was seen repeatedly, ten times or more. The chain links TRBV20-1 to TRBJ1-5; D unresolved. Per germline, CDR1 DFQATT and CDR2 SNEGSKA (reference sequence). This CDR3 has 14 residues. The ends were cut back, 2 bases at V and 0 bases at J, with 8 bases in the middle. CDR3 nucleotides: TGCAGTGCTAGACAGGTCAATAGCAATCAGCCCCAGCATTTT. It translates to CSARQVNSNQPQHF.

This clonotype was counted many times. This rearrangement joins TRBV12-3 or TRBV12-4 to TRBJ1-1; D is unresolved. Trimming pared 5 bases from V and 5 bases from J, leaving 21 bases between. This CDR3 has 16 amino acids. CDR3 nucleotide sequence: TGTGCCAGCAGTCAAGCCAGACTCGGGGAAGGGACTGAAGCTTTCTTT. Its protein product is CASSQARLGEGTEAFF.

As regards this clonotype: This may arise from a read error, as a much more abundant clone is one base away. Lacking the conserved final phenylalanine or tryptophan, this CDR3 likely reflects a read error. The chain has TRBV3-1 and TRBJ2-7, with D unresolved. The CDR3 sequence is 11 residues long. Trimming removed 5 bases at V and 6 bases at J, with 8 bases between. CDR1 LGHDT and CDR2 YNNKEL come from the germline V gene (reference sequence). CDR3 nucleotides: TGTGCCAGCAGCGACCTAACCGAGCAGTACTCC. This translates into CASSDLTEQYS.

At least ten counts were recorded for this clonotype. CDR3 DNA: TGCGCCAGTAGGACGGGACAGATTCCCTACGAGCAGTACTTC. It translates to CASRTGQIPYEQYF. J is TRBJ2-7 and V is TRBV5-1, with TRBD1 matching 7 bases. Germline V gene data show CDR1 as SGHRS and CDR2 as YFSETQ. J was trimmed by 2 bases and V by 8 bases; bases with no gene match: 10. This CDR3 is 14 amino acids long.

This clonotype appeared many times. The chain combines TRBV7-3 with TRBJ2-5, with 9 bases aligning to TRBD2. The CDR3 is 15 residues long. J was trimmed by 2 bases and V by 5 bases; bases with no gene match: 6. CDR1 is SGHTA and CDR2 is FQGTGA in the germline V gene. In nucleotides, the CDR3 is TGTGCCAGCAGCCCGAAGGCGGGGGGGCAAGAGACCCAGTACTTC. Amino acids: CASSPKAGGQETQYF.

The chain links TRBV14 to TRBJ2-1; 15 positions agree with TRBD2. Germline assignment: CDR1 SGHDN and CDR2 FVKESK. This CDR3 has 17 residues. Trimming cost V 4 bases and J 10 bases; bases outside gene matches: 11. The CDR3 region has the DNA TGTGCCAGCAGCCTACTACCCGGGACTAGCGGGGGGTACGAGCAGTTCTTC. Translated, it gives CASSLLPGTSGGYEQFF.

This clonotype was counted ten times or more. This chain uses TRBV7-2 with TRBJ1-2; 10 positions match TRBD1. Germline V lookup: CDR1 SGHTA, CDR2 FQGNSA. Unmatched junction bases numbered 5, after V lost 3 bases and J lost 4 bases. CDR3 length equals 15 residues. CDR3 bases: TGTGCCAGCAGCTTTGGGACAGGGGCGAGCTATGGCTACACCTTC. This translates into CASSFGTGASYGYTF.

This clonotype was found many times. The rearrangement uses TRBV2 and TRBJ1-1; D is undetermined. The CDR3 consists of 14 residues. Germline CDR1 SNHLY, CDR2 FYNNEI. Trimming took 7 bases from V and 0 from J, leaving 12 bases between them. The chain's CDR3 is CASNPETMNTEAFF. The CDR3 region has the DNA TGTGCCAGCAACCCGGAGACCATGAACACTGAAGCTTTCTTT.

This clonotype was recorded at least ten times. The chain recombines TRBV12-3 or TRBV12-4 with TRBJ1-5, with no clear D. Trimming left V 7 bases short and J 4 bases short, with 11 bases between. The length of the CDR3 is 13 residues. The CDR3 here is CASTFGSNQPQHF. DNA for the CDR3: TGTGCCAGCACCTTTGGTTCGAATCAGCCCCAGCATTTT.

About this clonotype: Being one base from a much bigger clone, this may be a read error. The chain employs TRBV5-5 and TRBJ2-1; D assignment may be TRBD1 or TRBD2 (5 bases each). Germline-derived CDR1 and CDR2 are SGHKS and YYEKEE (reference sequence). The CDR3 runs to 15 residues. The CDR3 protein is CASSLRGALRNEPFF. DNA for the CDR3: TGTGCCAGCAGCCTCCGAGGGGCCCTTCGCAATGAGCCGTTCTTC.

This clonotype showed up many times. The CDR3 region has the DNA TGCAGCGTTGCACGAAAGTTAGGGACTGAAGCTTTCTTT. It is translated as CSVARKLGTEAFF. The V and J genes are TRBV29-1 and TRBJ1-1, with D unresolved. The length of the CDR3 is 13 residues. The V end lost 4 bases, the J end lost 5 bases, and 14 bases lay between the germline ends. Germline V lookup: CDR1 SQVTM, CDR2 ANQGSEA.

This clonotype was seen repeatedly, ten times or more. This chain links TRBV5-1 with TRBJ1-2, with unresolved D. Germline CDR1 SGHRS, CDR2 YFSETQ. The CDR3 spans 14 residues. Deletions cut 2 bases from V and 2 bases from J, with 10 bases between. CDR3 nucleotide sequence: TGCGCCAGCAGCTTTAGATCGGAGAACTATGGCTACACCTTC. Protein sequence: CASSFRSENYGYTF. Full variable domain (remainder filled in from reference TRBV5-1 and TRBJ1-2): KAGVTQTPRYLIKTRGQQVTLSCSPISGHRSVSWYQQTPGQGLQFLFEYFSETQRNKGNFPGRFSGRQFSNSRSEMNVSTLELGDSALYLCASSFRSENYGYTFGSGTRLTVV.

The V call is TRBV20-1, the J call TRBJ1-1; D is possibly TRBD1 (5 bases). CDR3 length: 12 amino acids. V lost 3 bases, J lost 11 bases, and 16 bases lay in between. CDR1 is DFQATT and CDR2 is SNEGSKA in the germline V gene (reference sequence). CDR3 residues: CSASDPGPPAFF. CDR3 DNA sequence: TGCAGTGCTAGCGATCCGGGGCCCCCGGCTTTCTTT.

Many counts were recorded for this clonotype. The rearrangement links TRBV3-1 to TRBJ2-7, with a weak D call TRBD2 (6 bases). The CDR3 consists of 13 residues. Germline V gene lookup returns CDR1 LGHDT and CDR2 YNNKEL (reference sequence). The V end was cut by 0 bases, the J end by 7 bases, with 10 bases between. The CDR3 protein is CASSQDRGREQYF. CDR3 DNA sequence: TGTGCCAGCAGCCAAGATCGGGGGAGGGAGCAGTACTTC.

This clonotype was seen only a few times. The chain combines TRBV3-1 with TRBJ2-3; 10 nucleotides align to TRBD2. The CDR3 loop spans 17 amino acids. The germline V gene has CDR1 LGHDT and CDR2 YNNKEL (reference sequence). The ends lost 1 base at V and 3 bases at J; junction bases unmatched: 7. CDR3 in DNA: TGTGCCAGCAGCCAAGTTCCGCTAGCGGGGGTGACAGATACGCAGTATTTT. Its translation is CASSQVPLAGVTDTQYF.

This clonotype was seen at least ten times. The chain recombines TRBV7-2 with TRBJ2-7; D unresolved. Per germline, CDR1 SGHTA and CDR2 FQGNSA. The CDR3 loop spans 13 amino acids. Trimming stripped 5 bases from V and 3 bases from J, with 11 bases between. CDR3 sequence: CASSLQISYEQYF. CDR3 coding DNA: TGTGCCAGCAGCCTCCAGATAAGCTACGAGCAGTACTTC.

Turning to this clonotype: An end of the junction differs from the germline gene, which may be a read error. The chain carries TRBV7-9 and TRBJ2-3, with 10 bases lining up with TRBD2. Germline lookup yields CDR1 SEHNR and CDR2 FQNEAQ (reference sequence). The CDR3 loop spans 15 amino acids. The CDR3 loop reads CASWEAGGSTDTQYF. As DNA, the CDR3 is TGTGCCAGCTGGGAAGCGGGGGGGTCCACAGATACGCAGTATTTC. The entire variable domain, with the rest obtained from reference TRBV7-9 and TRBJ2-3, is as follows: DTGVSQNPRHKITKRGQNVTFRCDPISEHNRLYWYRQTLGQGPEFLTYFQNEAQLEKSRLLSDRFSAERPKGSFSTLEIQRTEQGDSAMYLCASWEAGGSTDTQYFGPGTRLTVL.